This TCR beta chain was found in a study of cytomegalovirus exposure and HLA in healthy donors. Primers included in the PCR were 60 Vbeta and 13 Jbeta primers. Assay: immunoSEQ multiplex PCR; the TCRdb copy retains only in-frame clones and omits some. The sample has more than 85,000 clones; about 73% are singletons. J lost 6 bases, V lost 4 bases, and 5 bases had no gene match. The CDR3 contains 15 residues. The germline V gene encodes CDR1 SGHRS and CDR2 YFSETQ. The sample was PBMCs. This clonotype was obtained from a woman aged 25 to 39 in good health and CMV-seronegative. The chain links TRBV5-1 to TRBJ1-6; 9 bases fit TRBD1. CDR3: CASSTGQGSNSPLHF. CDR3 sequence (DNA): TGCGCCAGCAGCACGGGACAGGGATCTAATTCACCCCTCCACTTT.